These 16 T cell receptor beta chains were sequenced from one sample in a study of blood T cell repertoires in COVID-19. Using immunoSEQ multiplex PCR, the repertoire was profiled, and TCRdb retains in-frame clones only, with some absent. The top ten clones hold 8.9% of a sample with roughly 130,000 clones, 84% of them seen once. The sequencing sample was made of peripheral blood. Every receptor here comes from a man younger than 45 with COVID-19, enrolled during active disease.

The chain carries TRBV5-5 and TRBJ1-2; D is perhaps TRBD1 (6 bases). This CDR3 has 15 amino acids. The ends were cut back, 0 bases at V and 2 bases at J, with 11 bases in the middle. Germline CDR1 SGHKS, CDR2 YYEKEE (reference sequence). CDR3 nucleotides: TGTGCCAGCAGCTTGGGGGACACACAAAACTATGGCTACACCTTC. Translation: CASSLGDTQNYGYTF.

V gene TRBV18 combines with J gene TRBJ1-4; 10 bases agree with TRBD1. The junction had 5 bases not matched to a gene; V was cut back by 5 bases and J by 8 bases. Germline V gives CDR1 KGHSH, CDR2 LQKENI. The CDR3 has 14 residues. CDR3: CASSATGGEEKLFF. CDR3 coding DNA: TGTGCCAGCTCAGCGACAGGGGGCGAAGAAAAACTGTTTTTT.

The chain joins TRBV9 to TRBJ2-2; D might be TRBD2 (6 bases). Germline assignment: CDR1 SGDLS and CDR2 YYNGEE. Trimming left V 4 bases short and J 5 bases short, with 18 bases between. This CDR3 contains 16 residues. CDR3 in amino acids: CASSSRGGEVTGELFF. CDR3 DNA sequence: TGTGCCAGCAGCTCCCGGGGAGGCGAAGTGACCGGGGAGCTGTTTTTT.

The chain couples TRBV5-1 to TRBJ2-3, with TRBD2 matching 8 bases. Unmatched junction bases numbered 9, after V lost 3 bases and J lost 9 bases. The CDR3 loop spans 14 amino acids. CDR1 and CDR2 from the germline V gene are SGHRS and YFSETQ. This CDR3 is CASSWEAAGGTQYF. The CDR3 nucleotides read TGCGCCAGCAGCTGGGAGGCCGCGGGAGGAACGCAGTATTTT.

V is TRBV9 and J is TRBJ2-1, with a weak D call TRBD2 (7 bases). Germline CDR1 is SGDLS and CDR2 is YYNGEE. Trimming stripped 6 bases from V and 0 bases from J, with 25 bases between. The CDR3 extends over 19 amino acids. This CDR3 is CASIVGGGGPTSSYNEQFF. The CDR3 DNA is TGTGCCAGCATCGTGGGGGGCGGGGGACCCACCAGCTCCTACAATGAGCAGTTCTTC.

This clone was recorded a few times. The rearrangement uses TRBV30 and TRBJ2-1; no reliable D call. There are 16 residues in the CDR3. V lost 7 bases, J lost 0 bases, and 19 bases lay in between. Germline V lookup: CDR1 GTSNPN, CDR2 SVGIG (reference sequence). This CDR3 reads CAYTPVTPSSYNEQFF. The CDR3, as DNA: TGTGCCTACACACCGGTGACTCCGAGCTCCTACAATGAGCAGTTCTTC. The variable domain in full, completed from reference TRBV30 and TRBJ2-1, reads SQTIHQWPATLVQPVGSPLSLECTVEGTSNPNLYWYRQAAGRGLQLLFYSVGIGQISSEVPQNLSASRPQDRQFILSSKKLLLSDSGFYLCAYTPVTPSSYNEQFFGPGTRLTVL.

J is TRBJ1-3 and V is TRBV7-9, with unresolved D. V lost 5 bases and J 0 bases, leaving 14 bases between the germline ends. The CDR3 runs 16 residues. The germline V gene has CDR1 SEHNR and CDR2 FQNEAQ (reference sequence). The CDR3 DNA reads as TGTGCCAGCAGCCCTGTTGGCGGTTTCTCTGGAAACACCATATATTTT. This translates into CASSPVGGFSGNTIYF.

The chain's CDR3 is CASSPPSARGETQYF. The DNA for the CDR3 is TGTGCCAGCTCACCACCCTCAGCTCGGGGAGAGACCCAGTACTTC. The rearrangement links TRBV18 to TRBJ2-5, with D tentatively TRBD2 (5 bases). Trimming shortened V by 0 bases and J by 4 bases, and 12 bases separated the two germline ends. The length of the CDR3 is 15 residues. Germline CDR1 reads KGHSH; CDR2 reads LQKENI. Looking up the rest from reference TRBV18 and TRBJ2-5 gives the full variable domain: NAGVMQNPRHLVRRRGQEARLRCSPMKGHSHVYWYRQLPEEGLKFMVYLQKENIIDESGMPKERFSAEFPKEGPSILRIQQVVRGDSAAYFCASSPPSARGETQYFGPGTRLLVL.

This clone has just a few counts. The chain recombines TRBV5-8 with TRBJ2-3, with 8 bases fitting TRBD1. After removal of 3 bases from V and 4 bases from J, the junction contained 1 base not matched to a gene. Per the germline V gene, CDR1 is SGHTS and CDR2 is YDEGEE. The CDR3 loop spans 13 amino acids. The CDR3 region has the DNA TGTGCCAGCAGCTCGGGACAGGCAGATACGCAGTATTTT. This sequence encodes CASSSGQADTQYF.

V and J are TRBV7-3 and TRBJ2-3; weak D call: TRBD2 (6 bases). This CDR3 comprises 13 residues. The germline V gene encodes CDR1 SGHTA and CDR2 FQGTGA. The CDR3 coding sequence is TGTAGTCCCGGGAGCCACCCGGGAGATACGCAGTATTTT. This codes for CSPGSHPGDTQYF. The entire variable domain, with the rest obtained from reference TRBV7-3 and TRBJ2-3, is as follows: GAGVSQTPSNKVTEKGKYVELRCDPISGHTALYWYRQSLGQGPEFLIYFQGTGAADDSGLPNDRFFAVRPEGSVSTLKIQRTERGDSAVYLCSPGSHPGDTQYFGPGTRLTVL.

The V and J genes are TRBV30 and TRBJ1-6; D gene uncertain. Germline loops: CDR1 GTSNPN, CDR2 SVGIG (reference sequence). V lost 7 bases and J lost 0, with 10 bases in between. The CDR3 is made up of 14 amino acids. CDR3 protein: CASRGSSYNSPLHF. The CDR3 DNA is TGTGCCTCTAGAGGCAGCTCCTATAATTCACCCCTCCACTTT.

In nucleotides, the CDR3 is TGTGCCATCAGTGACACAGGGGCCGGGGAGCTGTTTTTT. Translating it yields CAISDTGAGELFF. The J gene is TRBJ2-2, the V gene TRBV10-3; 7 bases fit TRBD1. Germline assignment: CDR1 ENHRY and CDR2 SYGVKD. The CDR3 has 13 amino acids. Germline trimming cut 3 bases from V and 6 bases from J; bases unmatched to any gene: 1.

This rearrangement joins TRBV7-2 to TRBJ2-1; D perhaps matches TRBD2 (5 bases). Trimming removed 2 bases from V and 8 bases from J, with 10 bases in between. The CDR3 spans 13 residues. The germline V gene encodes CDR1 SGHTA and CDR2 FQGNSA. For the CDR3, the DNA is TGTGCCAGCAGCTTAACCGGGAAGCATGAGCAGTTCTTC. It is translated as CASSLTGKHEQFF.

This rearrangement joins TRBV5-4 to TRBJ2-1, with 9 positions matching TRBD2. With 6 bases clipped from V and 8 bases from J, the junction kept 12 bases outside the gene matches. The CDR3 runs 15 residues. Germline loops: CDR1 SGHNT, CDR2 YYREEE (reference sequence). The CDR3 DNA sequence: TGTGCCAGCATTGAAGCGGGAGGTGCAAGGGATGAGCAGTTCTTC. This encodes CASIEAGGARDEQFF. The full variable domain, its missing parts supplied by reference TRBV5-4 and TRBJ2-1, is ETGVTQSPTHLIKTRGQQVTLRCSSQSGHNTVSWYQQALGQGPQFIFQYYREEENGRGNFPPRFSGLQFPNYSSELNVNALELDDSALYLCASIEAGGARDEQFFGPGTRLTVL.

The chain has TRBV30 and TRBJ2-7, with TRBD2 identical over 11 bases. With V trimmed by 2 bases and J by 4 bases, 13 bases remained unmatched. Germline CDR1 and CDR2: GTSNPN and SVGIG (reference sequence). The CDR3 has 17 amino acids. CDR3 loop: CAWSLGTSGSTRYEQYF. CDR3 bases: TGTGCCTGGAGTCTCGGGACTAGCGGAAGTACAAGATACGAGCAGTACTTC.

This clone was picked up a small number of times. This sequence joins TRBV2 and TRBJ2-4; TRBD2 matches at 7 bases. V lost 7 bases to trimming and J lost 0 bases; unmatched junction nucleotides: 6. Germline V lookup: CDR1 SNHLY, CDR2 FYNNEI. The CDR3 has 15 residues. The CDR3 loop reads CASTLAEGAKNIQYF. CDR3 bases: TGTGCCAGCACCCTAGCGGAGGGAGCCAAAAACATTCAGTACTTC.